The 5 T cell receptor beta chains listed next were all sequenced from one sample in a study of technical replicates of blood from a handful of donors. Generated by immunoSEQ multiplex PCR, the TCRdb table keeps only in-frame clones and is missing some. The sample consists of tens of thousands of clones, 96% of them appearing once. Sequencing used T cells isolated from PBMCs. Receptors originate from a human donor in good health.

This chain uses TRBV7-9 with TRBJ2-5, with a tentative D call TRBD2 (5 bases). This CDR3 is 13 amino acids long. V was trimmed by 10 bases and J by 1 base, leaving 13 bases between them. CDR1 SEHNR and CDR2 FQNEAQ come from the germline V gene (reference sequence). The CDR3 sequence: CATRVVPQETQYF. CDR3 sequence (DNA): TGTGCCACGAGGGTGGTCCCCCAAGAGACCCAGTACTTC. Based on the CDR3 plus reference TRBV7-9 and TRBJ2-5, the full variable domain is DTGVSQNPRHKITKRGQNVTFRCDPISEHNRLYWYRQTLGQGPEFLTYFQNEAQLEKSRLLSDRFSAERPKGSFSTLEIQRTEQGDSAMYLCATRVVPQETQYFGPGTRLLVL.

The chain combines TRBV11-2 with TRBJ2-3; 11 bases fit TRBD2. V trimming: 7 bases; J trimming: 4 bases; junction bases outside the gene matches: 13. This CDR3 region has 17 residues. CDR1 and CDR2 (germline): SGHAT, FQNNGV. This CDR3 reads CASTRTSGPRGPDTQYF. In nucleotides, the CDR3 is TGTGCCAGCACTAGGACTAGCGGGCCAAGGGGCCCAGATACGCAGTATTTT.

The rearrangement uses TRBV4-1 and TRBJ1-1; possibly TRBD1 for D (6 bases). V shed 3 bases and J shed 1 base, with 21 bases lying between them. The germline V gene encodes CDR1 MGHRA and CDR2 YSYEKL. The CDR3 totals 18 residues. For the CDR3, the DNA is TGCGCCAGCAGCCAGTCGCAGACAGGCTATAATCCGAACACTGAAGCTTTCTTT. This codes for CASSQSQTGYNPNTEAFF.

The chain carries TRBV7-8 and TRBJ1-5, with 9 bases identical to TRBD1. The CDR3 length is 17 residues. Losses at the gene ends were 1 base for V and 6 bases for J; bases not matched to a gene: 10. Looked up from germline, CDR1 is SGHVS and CDR2 is FQNEAQ. The CDR3 nucleotides are TGTGCCAGCAGCTTAGAAGTAACAGGGGGCGGGGGTCAGCCCCAGCATTTT. As protein: CASSLEVTGGGGQPQHF.

V and J are TRBV30 and TRBJ2-1, with D perhaps matching TRBD1 (5 bases). There are 12 residues in the CDR3. V lost 4 bases and J lost 5, with 9 bases in between. Germline values: CDR1 GTSNPN, CDR2 SVGIG (reference sequence). The CDR3 loop reads CAWTGWDNEQFF. CDR3 DNA sequence: TGTGCCTGGACAGGGTGGGACAATGAGCAGTTCTTC.